Following are 3 T cell receptor beta chains from one sample sequenced in a study of blood T cell repertoires in COVID-19. The method was immunoSEQ multiplex PCR; TCRdb's version includes in-frame clones alone and lacks a portion of them. Among some 180,000 clones listed, 70% to 85% were seen once. Input material: peripheral blood. These receptors were obtained from a human donor in a cohort sampled during active COVID-19.

The CDR3 DNA sequence: TGCGCCAGCAGCCAGGTACCAGGGATTAAAGAGACCCAGTACTTC. Its protein is CASSQVPGIKETQYF. The V and J genes are TRBV4-1 and TRBJ2-5; D perhaps matches TRBD1 (5 bases). Trimming pared 3 bases from V and 3 bases from J, leaving 14 bases between. The CDR3 runs 15 residues. Germline values: CDR1 MGHRA, CDR2 YSYEKL.

This chain connects TRBV15 to TRBJ1-2, with no clear D. The CDR3 length is 15 residues. Deletions cut 6 bases from V and 1 base from J, with 15 bases between. The germline gives CDR1 LNHNV, CDR2 YYDKDF (reference sequence). Written as DNA, the CDR3 is TGTGCCACCAGTGATTCTGGAGACGGTAACTATGGCTACACCTTC. This gives the protein CATSDSGDGNYGYTF.

CDR3: CASSSETGELDTQYF. CDR3 in DNA: TGTGCCAGCAGCTCTGAGACAGGGGAGTTGGATACGCAGTATTTT. The chain combines TRBV5-8 with TRBJ2-3, with TRBD1 identical over 8 bases. The CDR3 totals 15 residues. CDR1 SGHTS and CDR2 YDEGEE come from the germline V gene. V dropped 3 bases and J dropped 6; count of bases not matched to a gene: 9.